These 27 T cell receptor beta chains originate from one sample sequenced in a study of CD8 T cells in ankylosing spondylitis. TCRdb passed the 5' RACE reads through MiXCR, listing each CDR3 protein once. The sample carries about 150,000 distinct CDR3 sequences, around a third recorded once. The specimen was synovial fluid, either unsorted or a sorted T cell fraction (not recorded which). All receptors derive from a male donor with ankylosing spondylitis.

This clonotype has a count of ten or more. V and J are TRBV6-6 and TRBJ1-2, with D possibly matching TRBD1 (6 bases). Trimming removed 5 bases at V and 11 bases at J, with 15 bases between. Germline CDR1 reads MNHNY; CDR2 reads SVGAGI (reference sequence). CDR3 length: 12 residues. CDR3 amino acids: CASSPGAIAYTF. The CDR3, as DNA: TGTGCCAGCAGTCCGGGGGCAATAGCTTACACCTTC.

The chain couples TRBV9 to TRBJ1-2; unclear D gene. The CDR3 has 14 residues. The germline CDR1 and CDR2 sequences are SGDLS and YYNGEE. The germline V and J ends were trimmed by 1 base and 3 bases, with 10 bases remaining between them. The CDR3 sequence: CASSVFNGDYGYTF. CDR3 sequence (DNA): TGTGCCAGCAGCGTATTTAATGGGGACTATGGCTACACCTTC.

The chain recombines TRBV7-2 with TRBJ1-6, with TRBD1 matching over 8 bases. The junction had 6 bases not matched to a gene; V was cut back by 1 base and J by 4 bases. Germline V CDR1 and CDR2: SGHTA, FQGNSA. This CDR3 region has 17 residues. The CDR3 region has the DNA TGTGCCAGCAGCTTAGTAGCAGGGGGCTTTTATAATTCACCCCTCCACTTT. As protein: CASSLVAGGFYNSPLHF.

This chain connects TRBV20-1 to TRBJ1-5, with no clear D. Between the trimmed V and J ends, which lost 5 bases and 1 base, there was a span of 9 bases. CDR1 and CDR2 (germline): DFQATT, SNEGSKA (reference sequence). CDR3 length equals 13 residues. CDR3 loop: CSAHTASNQPQHF. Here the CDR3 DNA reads TGCAGTGCTCATACAGCGAGCAATCAGCCCCAGCATTTT.

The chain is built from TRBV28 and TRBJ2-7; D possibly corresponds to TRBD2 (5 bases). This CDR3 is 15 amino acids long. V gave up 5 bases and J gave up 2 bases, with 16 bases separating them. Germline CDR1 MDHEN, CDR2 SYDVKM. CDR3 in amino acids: CASSPWASTTYEQYF. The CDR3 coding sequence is TGTGCCAGCAGTCCCTGGGCTAGCACCACCTACGAGCAGTACTTC.

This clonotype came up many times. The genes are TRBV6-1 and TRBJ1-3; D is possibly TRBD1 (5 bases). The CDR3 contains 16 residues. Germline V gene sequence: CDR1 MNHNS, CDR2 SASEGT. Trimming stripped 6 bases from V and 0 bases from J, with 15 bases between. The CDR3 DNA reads TGTGCCAGCAGAAAAAGTAACCAGGGCTCTGGAAACACCATATATTTT. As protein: CASRKSNQGSGNTIYF.

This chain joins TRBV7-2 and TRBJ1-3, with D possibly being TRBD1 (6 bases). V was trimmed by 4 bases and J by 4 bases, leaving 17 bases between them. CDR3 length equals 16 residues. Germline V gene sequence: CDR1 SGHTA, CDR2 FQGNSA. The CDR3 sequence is CASSSRGGHDGNTIYF. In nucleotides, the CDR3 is TGTGCCAGCAGCTCGAGAGGGGGGCATGACGGAAACACCATATATTTT.

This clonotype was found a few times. The CDR3 reads CASSFGGGNSGNTIYF. For the CDR3, the DNA is TGTGCCAGCAGTTTTGGTGGCGGAAACTCTGGAAACACCATATATTTT. The V gene is TRBV12-3 or TRBV12-4, the J gene TRBJ1-3, with D unclear. The V and J ends lost 3 bases and 0 bases respectively, with 12 bases between them. The CDR3 extends over 16 amino acids.

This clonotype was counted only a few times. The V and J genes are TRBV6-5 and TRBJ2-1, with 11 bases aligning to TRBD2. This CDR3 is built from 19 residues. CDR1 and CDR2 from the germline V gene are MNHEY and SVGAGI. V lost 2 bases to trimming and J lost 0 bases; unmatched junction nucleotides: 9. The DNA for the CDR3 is TGTGCCAGCAGTTACATGGCTAGCGGGGGGCCGAGCTCCTACAATGAGCAGTTCTTC. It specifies CASSYMASGGPSSYNEQFF.

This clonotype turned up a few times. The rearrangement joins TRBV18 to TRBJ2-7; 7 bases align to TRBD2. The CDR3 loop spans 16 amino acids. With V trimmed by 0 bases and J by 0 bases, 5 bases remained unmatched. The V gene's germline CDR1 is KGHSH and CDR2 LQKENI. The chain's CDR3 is CASSPPGGYNSYEQYF. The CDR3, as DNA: TGTGCCAGCTCACCACCGGGGGGGTACAACTCCTACGAGCAGTACTTC.

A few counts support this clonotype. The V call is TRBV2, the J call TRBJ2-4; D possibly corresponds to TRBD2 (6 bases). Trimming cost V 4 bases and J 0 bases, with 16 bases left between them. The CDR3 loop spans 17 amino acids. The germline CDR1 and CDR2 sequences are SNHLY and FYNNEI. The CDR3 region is CASSGGDTALAKNIQYF. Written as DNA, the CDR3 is TGTGCCAGCAGTGGGGGGGATACGGCGCTAGCCAAAAACATTCAGTACTTC. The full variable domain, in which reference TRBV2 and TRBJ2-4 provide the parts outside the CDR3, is EPEVTQTPSHQVTQMGQEVILRCVPISNHLYFYWYRQILGQKVEFLVSFYNNEISEKSEIFDDQFSVERPDGSNFTLKIRSTKLEDSAMYFCASSGGDTALAKNIQYFGAGTRLSVL.

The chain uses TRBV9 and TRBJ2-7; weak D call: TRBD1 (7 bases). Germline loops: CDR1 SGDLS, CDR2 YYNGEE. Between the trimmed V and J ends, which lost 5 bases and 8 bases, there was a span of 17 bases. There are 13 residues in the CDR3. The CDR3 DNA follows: TGTGCCAGCAGTCCTGGGGCAGGGGGGAAGCAGTACTTC. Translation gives CASSPGAGGKQYF.

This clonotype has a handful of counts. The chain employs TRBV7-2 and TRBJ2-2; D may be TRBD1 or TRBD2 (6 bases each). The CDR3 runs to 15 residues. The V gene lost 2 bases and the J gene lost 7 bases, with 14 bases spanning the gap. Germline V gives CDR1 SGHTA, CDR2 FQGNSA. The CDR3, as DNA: TGTGCCAGCAGCTTAACGGGGGCCAGGGGCGGGGAGCTGTTTTTT. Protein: CASSLTGARGGELFF.

Written as DNA, the CDR3 is TGTGCCAGCTCACCTTCCCTGAAGCCCTACAATGAGCAGTTCTTC. Encoded protein: CASSPSLKPYNEQFF. V is TRBV18 and J is TRBJ2-1, with D uncertain. Germline V gives CDR1 KGHSH, CDR2 LQKENI. V gave up 3 bases and J gave up 2 bases, with 11 bases separating them. The CDR3 sequence is 15 residues long. The full variable domain, completed using reference TRBV18 and TRBJ2-1, is NAGVMQNPRHLVRRRGQEARLRCSPMKGHSHVYWYRQLPEEGLKFMVYLQKENIIDESGMPKERFSAEFPKEGPSILRIQQVVRGDSAAYFCASSPSLKPYNEQFFGPGTRLTVL.

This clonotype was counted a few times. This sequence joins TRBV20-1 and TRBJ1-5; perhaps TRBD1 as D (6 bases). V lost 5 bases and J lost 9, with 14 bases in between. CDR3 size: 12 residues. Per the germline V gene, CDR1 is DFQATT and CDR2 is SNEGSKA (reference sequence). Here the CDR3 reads CSAGAGGGPQHF. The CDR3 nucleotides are TGCAGTGCTGGGGCCGGGGGCGGGCCCCAGCATTTT.

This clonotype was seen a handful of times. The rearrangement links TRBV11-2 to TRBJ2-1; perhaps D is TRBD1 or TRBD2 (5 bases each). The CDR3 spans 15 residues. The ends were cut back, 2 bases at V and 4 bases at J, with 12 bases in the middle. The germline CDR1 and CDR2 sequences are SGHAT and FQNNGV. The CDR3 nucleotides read TGTGCCAGCAGCTTAATGGGGGACCCGTACAATGAGCAGTTCTTC. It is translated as CASSLMGDPYNEQFF. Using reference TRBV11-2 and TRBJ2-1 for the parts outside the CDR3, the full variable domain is EAGVAQSPRYKIIEKRQSVAFWCNPISGHATLYWYQQILGQGPKLLIQFQNNGVVDDSQLPKDRFSAERLKGVDSTLKIQPAKLEDSAVYLCASSLMGDPYNEQFFGPGTRLTVL.

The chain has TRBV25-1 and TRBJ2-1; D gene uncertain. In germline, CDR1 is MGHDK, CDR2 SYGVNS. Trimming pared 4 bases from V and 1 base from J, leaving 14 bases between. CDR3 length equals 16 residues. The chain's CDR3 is CASSVNHGKSYNEQFF. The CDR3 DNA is TGTGCCAGCAGTGTGAACCATGGGAAGTCCTACAATGAGCAGTTCTTC.

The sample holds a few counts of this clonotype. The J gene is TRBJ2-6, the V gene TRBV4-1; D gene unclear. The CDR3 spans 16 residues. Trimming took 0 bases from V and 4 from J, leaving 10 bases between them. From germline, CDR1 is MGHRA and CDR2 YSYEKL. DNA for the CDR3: TGCGCCAGCAGCCAAGATTTCGGAACAGGGGCCAACGTCCTGACTTTC. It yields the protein CASSQDFGTGANVLTF.

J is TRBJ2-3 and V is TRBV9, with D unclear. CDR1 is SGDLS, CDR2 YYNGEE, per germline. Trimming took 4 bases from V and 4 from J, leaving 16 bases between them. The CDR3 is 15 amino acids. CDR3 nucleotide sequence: TGTGCCAGCAGCCCTCGGGCCAGTGGTTCAGATACGCAGTATTTT. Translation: CASSPRASGSDTQYF.

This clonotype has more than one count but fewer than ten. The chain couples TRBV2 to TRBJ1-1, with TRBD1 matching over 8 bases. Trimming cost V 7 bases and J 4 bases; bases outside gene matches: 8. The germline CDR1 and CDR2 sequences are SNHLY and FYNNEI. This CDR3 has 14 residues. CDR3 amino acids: CASTPTGVGTEAFF. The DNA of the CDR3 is TGTGCCAGCACTCCGACAGGGGTGGGCACTGAAGCTTTCTTT.

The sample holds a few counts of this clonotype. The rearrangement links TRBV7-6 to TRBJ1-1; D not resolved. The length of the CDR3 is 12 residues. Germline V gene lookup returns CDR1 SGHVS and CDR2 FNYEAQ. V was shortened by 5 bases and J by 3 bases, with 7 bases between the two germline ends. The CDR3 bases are TGTGCCAGCAGCATATCGGACACTGAAGCTTTCTTT. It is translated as CASSISDTEAFF.

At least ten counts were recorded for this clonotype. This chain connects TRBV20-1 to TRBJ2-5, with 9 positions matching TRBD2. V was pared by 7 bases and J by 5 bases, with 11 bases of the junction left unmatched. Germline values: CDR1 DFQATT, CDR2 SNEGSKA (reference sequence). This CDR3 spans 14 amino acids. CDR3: CSVVRSGGRETQYF. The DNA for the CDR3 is TGCAGTGTCGTGCGGAGCGGGGGGCGGGAGACCCAGTACTTC.

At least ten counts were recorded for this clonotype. CDR3 DNA: TGTGCCAGCAGCCAATCGAGGGGGGGGTATAGCAATCAGCCCCAGCATTTT. This codes for CASSQSRGGYSNQPQHF. The rearrangement links TRBV12-3 or TRBV12-4 to TRBJ1-5, with a tentative D call TRBD1 (6 bases). The CDR3 is made up of 17 amino acids. The V and J ends lost 6 bases and 0 bases respectively, with 18 bases between them.

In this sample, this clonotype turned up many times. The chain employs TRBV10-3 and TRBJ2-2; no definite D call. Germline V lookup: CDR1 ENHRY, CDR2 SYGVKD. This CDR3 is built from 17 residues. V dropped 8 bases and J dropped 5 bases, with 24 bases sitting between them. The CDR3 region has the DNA TGTGCCATCCGGTCGTCAGGAACTTCAACTGGGACCGGGGAGCTGTTTTTT. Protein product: CAIRSSGTSTGTGELFF.

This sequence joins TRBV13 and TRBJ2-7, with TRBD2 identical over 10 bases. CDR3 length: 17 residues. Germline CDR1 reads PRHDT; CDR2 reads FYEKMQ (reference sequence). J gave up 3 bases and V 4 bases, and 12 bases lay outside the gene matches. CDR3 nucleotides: TGTGCCAGCAGCTCGTTAGCGGGAGGCACCCCGGGCTACGAGCAGTACTTC. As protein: CASSSLAGGTPGYEQYF.

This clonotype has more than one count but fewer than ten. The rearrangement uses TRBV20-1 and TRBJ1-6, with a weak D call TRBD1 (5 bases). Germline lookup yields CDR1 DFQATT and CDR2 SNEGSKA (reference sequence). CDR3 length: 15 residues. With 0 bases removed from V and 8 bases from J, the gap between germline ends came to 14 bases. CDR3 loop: CSARDPGLADSPLHF. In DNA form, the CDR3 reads TGCAGTGCTAGAGACCCAGGGTTGGCCGATTCACCCCTCCACTTT.

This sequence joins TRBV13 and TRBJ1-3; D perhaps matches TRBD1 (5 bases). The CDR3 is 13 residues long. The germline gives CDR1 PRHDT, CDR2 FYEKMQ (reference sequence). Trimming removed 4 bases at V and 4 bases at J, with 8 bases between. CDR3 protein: CASSSRTGNTIYF. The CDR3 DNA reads TGTGCCAGCAGCTCCCGGACAGGAAACACCATATATTTT. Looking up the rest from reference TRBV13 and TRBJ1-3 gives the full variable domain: AAGVIQSPRHLIKEKRETATLKCYPIPRHDTVYWYQQGPGQDPQFLISFYEKMQSDKGSIPDRFSAQQFSDYHSELNMSSLELGDSALYFCASSSRTGNTIYFGEGSWLTVV.